One sample yielded the 11 T cell receptor beta chains listed below, sequenced in a study of vaccination and CD4 T cells after COVID-19. No antigens are known for them. The treatment is: approximately 9-day PBMC culture with coronavirus spike peptide pools or control peptides (ViraFEST assay). Sequence data for DNA of cultured CD4+ T cells were generated by the Oncomine TCR Beta short-read assay. TCRdb independently ran MiXCR on the PCR reads; one entry per CDR3 protein. The table records about 4,100 distinct CDR3 sequences, 21% of them present only once. Sequencing was performed on CD4+ T cells from blood, cultured in vitro. These receptors all stem from a human donor who had recovered from COVID-19.

A word on this clonotype: Possible read error: a much larger clone is one base away. This chain uses TRBV7-2 with TRBJ1-3; D is possibly TRBD1 (5 bases). The V gene's germline CDR1 is SGHTA and CDR2 FQGNSA. V gave up 5 bases and J gave up 7 bases, with 24 bases separating them. This CDR3 region has 17 residues. CDR3 sequence: CASSPGPSRGEGNTIYF. Here the CDR3 DNA reads TGTGCCAGCAGCCCTGGTCCGAGTCGGGGTGAGGGGAACACCATATATTTT.

A word on this clonotype: A read error may produce the germline difference seen at one junction end. V gene TRBV7-6 combines with J gene TRBJ1-3, with D unclear. Per the germline V gene, CDR1 is SGHVS and CDR2 is FNYEAQ. The CDR3 sequence is 15 residues long. Here the CDR3 DNA reads TGTGTCAGCAGTTCAGATCCTCCCTCTGGAAACACCATATATTTT. This encodes CVSSSDPPSGNTIYF.

The CDR3 loop reads CASSPGVNTEAFF. The DNA for the CDR3 is TGTGCCAGCTCACCAGGGGTGAACACTGAAGCTTTCTTT. V and J are TRBV18 and TRBJ1-1; no clear D gene. This CDR3 is built from 13 residues. Germline CDR1 KGHSH, CDR2 LQKENI. V was shortened by 2 bases and J by 0 bases, with 4 bases between the two germline ends.

The chain carries TRBV5-1 and TRBJ2-3; 9 positions match TRBD1. Germline CDR1 and CDR2: SGHRS and YFSETQ. Trimming at V came to 0 bases and at J to 6 bases, leaving 5 bases not matched to a gene. The CDR3 consists of 15 residues. For the CDR3, the DNA is TGCGCCAGCAGCTTGGGGGACAGGGCCTCCGATACGCAGTATTTT. Amino acids: CASSLGDRASDTQYF.

V and J are TRBV5-1 and TRBJ1-1, with D possibly TRBD1 on 6 matching bases. The germline gives CDR1 SGHRS, CDR2 YFSETQ. V lost 5 bases to trimming and J lost 1 base, with 9 bases between them. This CDR3 contains 13 residues. The CDR3 nucleotides read TGCGCCAGCAGGAGGACAGAGAACACTGAAGCTTTCTTT. This sequence encodes CASRRTENTEAFF.

This clonotype occurred a few times. The chain recombines TRBV15 with TRBJ2-7, with D maybe TRBD2 (7 bases). CDR3 length: 13 residues. V lost 3 bases, J lost 6 bases, and 12 bases lay in between. Germline CDR1 reads LNHNV; CDR2 reads YYDKDF (reference sequence). CDR3 bases: TGTGCCACCAGCAGGGGCGGGGGCGCCGAGCAGTACTTC. It yields the protein CATSRGGGAEQYF.

The chain has TRBV4-2 and TRBJ1-1; a weak D match, TRBD1 (5 bases). Germline loops: CDR1 LGHNA, CDR2 YNFKEQ. The CDR3 loop spans 16 amino acids. V lost 2 bases to trimming and J lost 0 bases, with 13 bases between them. The CDR3 nucleotides are TGTGCCAGCAGCCAACATGGGGGGGGAATGAACACTGAAGCTTTCTTT. It yields the protein CASSQHGGGMNTEAFF.

The V and J genes are TRBV30 and TRBJ2-6; D unclear. The V end was cut by 6 bases, the J end by 0 bases, with 9 bases between. The CDR3 has 14 amino acids. Germline CDR1 is GTSNPN and CDR2 is SVGIG (reference sequence). CDR3 nucleotide sequence: TGTGCCTGCCATTTGTACTCTGGGGCCAACGTCCTGACTTTC. Translated, it gives CACHLYSGANVLTF.

The chain employs TRBV19 and TRBJ2-1; no clear D. The CDR3 consists of 12 residues. The ends were cut back, 0 bases at V and 7 bases at J, with 4 bases in the middle. The V gene's germline CDR1 is LNHDA and CDR2 SQIVND (reference sequence). CDR3 nucleotides: TGTGCCAGTAGTATAGAGGGGAATGAGCAGTTCTTC. Translated: CASSIEGNEQFF.

This chain links TRBV30 with TRBJ2-7, with 7 bases fitting TRBD1. The CDR3 sequence is 16 residues long. Germline V gives CDR1 GTSNPN, CDR2 SVGIG (reference sequence). J lost 7 bases, V lost 3 bases, and 18 bases had no gene match. The CDR3 spells CAWSPGQRTILREQYF. DNA for the CDR3: TGTGCCTGGAGCCCGGGACAGAGAACTATACTTCGAGAGCAGTACTTC.

The chain joins TRBV11-2 to TRBJ2-2; D may be TRBD2 (7 bases). CDR1 is SGHAT and CDR2 is FQNNGV in the germline V gene. CDR3 size: 17 residues. V gave up 5 bases and J gave up 5 bases, with 21 bases separating them. This CDR3 is CASSPHYKGGRTGELFF. The CDR3 bases are TGTGCCAGCAGCCCCCATTACAAGGGGGGGCGAACCGGGGAGCTGTTTTTT.